The 28 T cell receptor beta chains in this list originate from one sample, sequenced in a study (dated by TCRdb to about 2015). Library creation used 5' RACE. The listed sequencing device is Illumina MiSeq. Clones were called with MiXCR by TCRdb after fastp trimmed the public reads at Q25, and only in-frame beta chains were retained. Rows matching on CDR3 protein sequence are summarized as one entry with the most common DNA and genes. The sample table contains approximately 8,800 distinct CDR3 sequences; only one count was recorded for around a third of them. Together, the top ten hold around 6.6% of the sample. Sequencing was done on a sample of tumor-infiltrating memory CD4+ T cells sorted from the breast tumor. Reading the label with the study, this specimen's cell subset or site is: memory CD4+ T cells, CD4+CD45RO+CD25-. The receptors come from a female donor with breast cancer.

This clonotype was picked up many times. This sequence joins TRBV5-5 and TRBJ2-5; D may be TRBD1 or TRBD2 (5 bases each). Germline lookup yields CDR1 SGHKS and CDR2 YYEKEE (reference sequence). This CDR3 contains 16 residues. Trimming stripped 1 base from V and 0 bases from J, with 13 bases between. CDR3 in DNA: TGTGCCAGCAGCTTGAAGGGGACCCTGTACCAAGAGACCCAGTACTTC. This translates into CASSLKGTLYQETQYF.

In its sample, this clonotype is medium-sized. The chain uses TRBV7-9 and TRBJ2-3; D is unresolved. This CDR3 has 12 amino acids. Looked up from germline, CDR1 is SEHNR and CDR2 is FQNEAQ (reference sequence). Between the trimmed V and J ends, which lost 7 bases and 2 bases, there was a span of 7 bases. The CDR3 is CASNKVTDTQYF. In DNA, the CDR3 is TGTGCCAGCAACAAGGTCACAGATACGCAGTATTTT.

Within the sample, this clonotype is medium-sized. Here the CDR3 DNA reads TGTGCCACCAGCAGAGATTGGGAAACTCTAGCCAAAAACATTCAGTACTTC. It codes for CATSRDWETLAKNIQYF. The chain couples TRBV15 to TRBJ2-4; D is uncertain. V lost 0 bases to trimming and J lost 0 bases, with 12 bases between them. Germline lookup yields CDR1 LNHNV and CDR2 YYDKDF (reference sequence). This CDR3 has 17 amino acids.

With respect to this clonotype: A single base separates this from a much larger clone, so it may be a read error. The rearrangement uses TRBV10-3 and TRBJ2-2; D is perhaps TRBD1 or TRBD2 (6 bases each). In germline, CDR1 is ENHRY, CDR2 SYGVKD. The CDR3 extends over 15 amino acids. Trimming took off 5 bases at V and 0 bases at J, with 10 bases between the two ends. CDR3 DNA sequence: TGTGCCATCAGTAAGGGGGGCGCGAACACCGGGGAGCTGTTTTTT. Its protein is CAISKGGANTGELFF.

V gene TRBV6-5 combines with J gene TRBJ2-3, with TRBD1 identical over 11 bases. This CDR3 contains 18 residues. Germline V gene lookup returns CDR1 MNHEY and CDR2 SVGAGI. V shed 6 bases and J 0 bases; nucleotides not matched to a gene: 11. The CDR3 DNA is TGTGCCAGCAGGCCCGGGACAGGGGGAATAACTAGCACAGATACGCAGTATTTT. It encodes CASRPGTGGITSTDTQYF.

This clonotype is categorized as medium-sized. The rearrangement links TRBV7-2 to TRBJ2-3; the D call may be TRBD1 or TRBD2 (6 bases each). There are 12 residues in the CDR3. The V end was cut by 1 base, the J end by 14 bases, with 13 bases between. Germline values: CDR1 SGHTA, CDR2 FQGNSA. The CDR3 DNA reads as TGTGCCAGCAGCTTAGTGTCGGGGGCCGTGTATTTT. Amino acids: CASSLVSGAVYF.

As regards this clonotype: Mismatch with germline at one junction end may stem from a read error. V gene TRBV5-1 combines with J gene TRBJ2-3; 9 nucleotides align to TRBD2. The CDR3 has 17 amino acids. The germline gives CDR1 SGHRS, CDR2 YFSETQ. CDR3 protein: CANSLSSAGGPADTQYF. The CDR3 DNA is TGCGCCAACAGCTTGTCTTCGGCGGGGGGGCCTGCAGATACGCAGTATTTT.

This clonotype was found many times. The chain's CDR3 is CASSLGVGTGELFF. The CDR3 DNA is TGTGCCAGCAGCCTAGGGGTGGGCACCGGGGAGCTGTTTTTT. This sequence joins TRBV3-1 and TRBJ2-2; D perhaps matches TRBD1 (5 bases). The CDR3 covers 14 residues. V lost 4 bases and J lost 4, with 10 bases in between. Germline V gives CDR1 LGHDT, CDR2 YNNKEL (reference sequence).

This clonotype is judged large (0.1 to 1%). The chain carries TRBV28 and TRBJ2-3; 7 bases align to TRBD2. V lost 5 bases to trimming and J lost 0 bases; unmatched junction nucleotides: 8. CDR1 and CDR2 (germline): MDHEN, SYDVKM. This CDR3 comprises 16 residues. The CDR3: CASSPFLRGSTDTQYF. The CDR3 DNA reads TGTGCCAGCAGTCCTTTTTTGCGGGGGAGCACAGATACGCAGTATTTT.

This clonotype was seen at least ten times. The genes are TRBV7-2 and TRBJ1-2; unclear D gene. Trimming removed 1 base at V and 3 bases at J, with 12 bases between. CDR3 size: 15 residues. CDR1 and CDR2 (germline): SGHTA, FQGNSA. The CDR3, as DNA: TGTGCCAGCAGCTTAGTAGGGCGAGGTGACTATGGCTACACCTTC. Translated, it gives CASSLVGRGDYGYTF. The variable domain in full, completed from reference TRBV7-2 and TRBJ1-2, reads GAGVSQSPSNKVTEKGKDVELRCDPISGHTALYWYRQSLGQGLEFLIYFQGNSAPDKSGLPSDRFSAERTGGSVSTLTIQRTQQEDSAVYLCASSLVGRGDYGYTFGSGTRLTVV.

This clonotype was counted a few times. V usage is TRBV15 and J usage is TRBJ2-2; 10 nucleotides line up with TRBD1. Germline assignment: CDR1 LNHNV and CDR2 YYDKDF (reference sequence). CDR3 length: 16 residues. Trimming took 1 base from V and 2 from J; bases not matched to a gene: 1. CDR3: CATSRGDRGNTGELFF. CDR3 nucleotide sequence: TGTGCCACCAGCAGAGGGGACAGGGGAAACACCGGGGAGCTGTTTTTT.

The chain joins TRBV20-1 to TRBJ2-7, with 8 nucleotides matching TRBD2. Germline V CDR1 and CDR2: DFQATT, SNEGSKA (reference sequence). This CDR3 has 12 residues. J lost 6 bases, V lost 7 bases, and 8 bases had no gene match. The CDR3: CSGVGRVGEQYF. In DNA, the CDR3 is TGCAGTGGAGTCGGGAGGGTAGGCGAGCAGTACTTC.

This clonotype occurred a few times. A much more abundant neighbour one base away suggests this may be a read error. This chain uses TRBV7-9 with TRBJ1-3; 7 nucleotides agree with TRBD1. CDR3 length: 16 residues. CDR1 is SEHNR, CDR2 FQNEAQ, per germline (reference sequence). Here the CDR3 reads CAGSSLIGQAGNTIYF. In DNA form, the CDR3 reads TGTGCCGGCAGCTCACTGATAGGACAGGCCGGAAACACCATATATTTT.

In this sample, this clonotype is large (0.1 to 1%). This sequence joins TRBV7-9 and TRBJ2-7; 8 bases match TRBD1. The CDR3 runs to 15 residues. CDR1 is SEHNR and CDR2 is FQNEAQ in the germline V gene (reference sequence). The junction had 10 bases not matched to a gene; V was cut back by 5 bases and J by 4 bases. The CDR3 region has the DNA TGTGCCAGCAGCATTGGGACAGGAGCCATGTACGAGCAGTACTTC. Its translation: CASSIGTGAMYEQYF. The full variable domain, in which reference TRBV7-9 and TRBJ2-7 provide the parts outside the CDR3, is DTGVSQNPRHKITKRGQNVTFRCDPISEHNRLYWYRQTLGQGPEFLTYFQNEAQLEKSRLLSDRFSAERPKGSFSTLEIQRTEQGDSAMYLCASSIGTGAMYEQYFGPGTRLTVT.

This clonotype counts as medium-sized. CDR3 DNA: TGTGCCAGCAGCCCCCCGGGATTTAGTGGAAAGACCCAGTACTTC. This translates into CASSPPGFSGKTQYF. The V call is TRBV6-2 or TRBV6-3, the J call TRBJ2-5; TRBD2 might be the D (5 bases). Germline V gene data show CDR1 as MNHEY and CDR2 as SVGEGT. V gave up 6 bases and J gave up 6 bases, with 20 bases separating them. The CDR3 runs to 15 residues.

This clonotype was recorded many times. This rearrangement joins TRBV18 to TRBJ1-1; 8 bases fit TRBD1. The CDR3 sequence is 14 residues long. Germline lookup yields CDR1 KGHSH and CDR2 LQKENI. V was clipped by 3 bases and J by 8 bases; unmatched bases: 8. CDR3 sequence: CASSPNSGTGEAFF. For the CDR3, the DNA is TGTGCCAGCTCACCCAACTCCGGGACAGGAGAAGCTTTCTTT.

CDR3 sequence: CASSVLGGETQYF. The CDR3 nucleotides read TGTGCCAGCAGCGTCCTAGGGGGGGAGACCCAGTACTTC. V is TRBV9 and J is TRBJ2-5; either TRBD1 or TRBD2 may supply D (6 bases each). V was shortened by 2 bases and J by 5 bases, with 10 bases between the two germline ends. The CDR3 totals 13 residues. The V gene's germline CDR1 is SGDLS and CDR2 YYNGEE.

V usage is TRBV7-9 and J usage is TRBJ2-7, with unresolved D. With 1 base removed from V and 6 bases from J, the gap between germline ends came to 16 bases. CDR1 and CDR2 (germline): SEHNR, FQNEAQ (reference sequence). The CDR3 runs to 15 residues. The CDR3 sequence is CASSLGGVSFSEQYF. CDR3 nucleotides: TGTGCCAGCAGCTTAGGTGGCGTCAGCTTTTCCGAGCAGTACTTC.

This clonotype was picked up one time. The rearrangement uses TRBV20-1 and TRBJ2-1, with TRBD2 matching 7 bases. This CDR3 contains 13 residues. Germline values: CDR1 DFQATT, CDR2 SNEGSKA (reference sequence). CDR3 residues: CSQSGVSYNEQFF. The CDR3 DNA reads as TGCAGCCAAAGCGGGGTCTCCTACAATGAGCAGTTCTTC.

This clonotype is large by share. The chain carries TRBV5-1 and TRBJ1-5, with a weak D call TRBD1 (5 bases). This CDR3 region has 14 residues. Germline CDR1 and CDR2: SGHRS and YFSETQ. V lost 2 bases and J 7 bases, leaving 13 bases between the germline ends. The DNA for the CDR3 is TGCGCCAGCAGCTTTACGGGGCAAGGGCAGCCCCAGCATTTT. It yields the protein CASSFTGQGQPQHF.

V gene TRBV7-9 combines with J gene TRBJ2-1, with 13 positions matching TRBD2. V lost 1 base to trimming and J lost 7 bases; unmatched junction nucleotides: 4. The CDR3 consists of 16 residues. Germline V CDR1 and CDR2: SEHNR, FQNEAQ (reference sequence). In DNA form, the CDR3 reads TGTGCCAGCAGCTTAGGGACTAGCGGGAGAATAAATGAGCAGTTCTTC. It encodes CASSLGTSGRINEQFF.

This clonotype has ten or more counts. The chain carries TRBV5-6 and TRBJ2-7; TRBD1 agrees at 8 bases. Germline trimming cut 0 bases from V and 5 bases from J; bases unmatched to any gene: 7. Germline loops: CDR1 SGHDT, CDR2 YYEEEE. There are 15 residues in the CDR3. The CDR3 region is CASSLVWTGRDEQYF. For the CDR3, the DNA is TGTGCCAGCAGCTTGGTTTGGACAGGGAGAGACGAGCAGTACTTC.

CDR3: CASSLGSSQPQHF. The CDR3 DNA follows: TGTGCCAGCAGCTTAGGTAGTAGTCAGCCCCAGCATTTT. V gene TRBV7-9 combines with J gene TRBJ1-5; D remains ambiguous. Germline V gene lookup returns CDR1 SEHNR and CDR2 FQNEAQ (reference sequence). Trimming pared 1 base from V and 6 bases from J, leaving 7 bases between. There are 13 residues in the CDR3.

This clonotype was seen repeatedly, ten times or more. The chain carries TRBV12-3 or TRBV12-4 and TRBJ2-7; the D gene is possibly TRBD2 (5 bases). Trimming removed 5 bases from V and 4 bases from J, with 12 bases in between. This CDR3 is 13 amino acids long. For the CDR3, the DNA is TGTGCCAGCAGTCCCACAAGGGAGTACGAGCAGTACTTC. Amino acid sequence: CASSPTREYEQYF.

This clonotype is labeled medium-sized (0.01 to 0.1%). This chain connects TRBV7-2 to TRBJ2-7; D gene unclear. Germline V gene sequence: CDR1 SGHTA, CDR2 FQGNSA. V lost 3 bases to trimming and J lost 2 bases, with 11 bases between them. This CDR3 has 14 amino acids. DNA for the CDR3: TGTGCCAGCAGCTTGTGGACGGATACCTACGAGCAGTACTTC. As protein: CASSLWTDTYEQYF.

This sequence joins TRBV5-5 and TRBJ2-2, with 11 bases lining up with TRBD1. The length of the CDR3 is 15 residues. The germline V gene has CDR1 SGHKS and CDR2 YYEKEE (reference sequence). J gave up 6 bases and V 5 bases, and 6 bases lay outside the gene matches. The CDR3 sequence: CASRPGTGGPGELFF. CDR3 nucleotides: TGTGCCAGCAGGCCCGGGACAGGGGGGCCCGGGGAGCTGTTTTTT.

The chain has TRBV6-5 and TRBJ2-3; 9 bases are a match to TRBD2. Trimming at V came to 7 bases and at J to 8 bases, leaving 7 bases not matched to a gene. The CDR3 runs 13 residues. Germline V gene sequence: CDR1 MNHEY, CDR2 SVGAGI. CDR3: CASTKAGGGTQYF. The CDR3 nucleotides are TGTGCCAGCACCAAAGCGGGGGGAGGTACGCAGTATTTT.

The chain uses TRBV5-1 and TRBJ2-1, with D perhaps matching TRBD2 (5 bases). CDR1 and CDR2 from the germline V gene are SGHRS and YFSETQ. The length of the CDR3 is 15 residues. The germline V and J ends were trimmed by 1 base and 0 bases, with 8 bases remaining between them. The CDR3 region is CASSLLAASYNEQFF. CDR3 DNA sequence: TGCGCCAGCAGCTTGCTAGCAGCCTCCTACAATGAGCAGTTCTTC.